Sequencing of this TCR beta chain was carried out in a study of blood T cell repertoires in COVID-19 (TCRdb year 2020). Regarding the research as a whole: Collaborator samples came from the United States, Italy and Spain and covered acute and convalescent phases of COVID-19. The material from the prospective study consisted of cDNA or gDNA derived from T cells, B-cell-depleted T cells, or PBMCs. The dataset comprised deeply sampled blood TCRbeta repertoires from subjects exposed to, actively infected with, or recovered from COVID-19. The repertoires were made available in a free public database intended to serve as a resource for research on the immune response to SARS-CoV-2. Samples came from the ongoing ImmuneRACE study (first 160 participants) plus 1,254 subjects from 6 global collaborators. The sample metadata nearly always contained a de-identified subject ID, COVID-19 status, age in years and sex. Where available, HLA class I and class II types were obtained from metadata supplied by the sample provider rather than from assay-based typing.

A second Seattle source provided samples from volunteer blood donors who had recovered from COVID-19. Collaborating institutions collected whole blood in K2EDTA tubes following their own protocols. For TCRbeta analysis, collaborator samples were shipped as frozen whole blood, as isolated PBMCs, or as DNA extracted from either sample type. The immunoSEQ Assay, a bias-controlled multiplex PCR, was used to amplify TCRbeta CDR3 regions from genomic DNA. The published analysis was carried out like this. The number of nucleated cells in each sample was estimated by amplification of reference gene primers within the assay. Sequence reads were collapsed and filtered to measure the absolute abundance of every unique TCRbeta CDR3 rearrangement. For each sample, productive Simpson clonality was calculated as the square root of Simpson's diversity index over productive rearrangements. TCRdb re-hosts the immuneACCESS table, in-frame sequences only. Its copies lack some clones; in the studies checked, an unresolved V gene accounts for under half of them, and the cause for the rest is not known. The V and J calls and clone size are taken from that table; D and trimming were inferred from the DNA. This sample lists about 330,000 clones; roughly 90% were detected once. Under 8% of the sample rests with the top ten.

The paper as a whole reports these results and caveats: The amount of clinical and demographic metadata varied by source and participant and was provided uncurated.

Sequences SNHLY (CDR1) and FYNNEI (CDR2) are obtained from the germline V gene. The CDR3 runs 14 residues from the cysteine to the phenylalanine. The DNA shown is the 42-base CDR3, in frame from base 1. To note about this clone: There is no known antigen for this receptor. One end of the junction is discordant with germline, which a read error may explain.

This receptor chain uses TRBV2 and TRBJ1-1, with no reliable assignment of the D segment. This clonotype originated in a man between 18 and 29 years old who had recovered from COVID-19. Specimen: peripheral blood. The sequence in DNA is TGTGCCAGCAGGGAAGGACGGGGGAACACTGAAGCTTTCTTT. Its protein is CASREGRGNTEAFF.